This entry features one T cell receptor (beta chain) sequence. Its antigen is as yet unknown. Hyperthyroidism in the patients, aged 18 to 65, was newly diagnosed and under 2 months in duration. From germline, CDR1 is MNHEY and CDR2 SVGAGI. The CDR3 extends over 13 amino acids. V lost 3 bases to trimming and J lost 10 bases, with 13 bases between them. The sample is drawn from a study of T cells in Graves' hyperthyroidism and ophthalmopathy. Study-level results: Median prediction lead before ophthalmopathy onset was 6.5 to 7 months with the model. Classification by a 13 V-J model distinguished ophthalmopathy from stable hyperthyroidism. Most thyroid-expanded clonotypes above 0.001 were also found in blood.

Template material for amplifying TCR beta CDR3 regions consisted of RNA transcripts. RT-PCR in the first round (using the HTBI primer set) targeted the TCR CDR3. MiXCR was run by TCRdb on the multiplex PCR reads, yielding one entry per CDR3 protein. The repertoire holds fewer than 350,000 distinct CDR3 sequences, with roughly 13% as singletons. The sequenced sample consisted of blood. The clonotype originates from a woman aged 40-49 years with Graves' hyperthyroidism. The chain joins TRBV6-5 to TRBJ2-1; D is perhaps TRBD2 (5 bases). CDR3 DNA: TGTGCCAGCAGTTATACTAGTCGGGCGGAGCAGTTCTTC. Amino acid sequence: CASSYTSRAEQFF.